This TCR beta chain came from a study of T-cell memory formation after mild COVID-19. About the study: Among the donors, TCR clusters were largely specific to each donor. Whole-study findings and limits: Of the contracting clones, CD4+ ones lay mainly in CM and EM, and CD8+ ones in EMRA. Cross-reactive memory appears to have joined, as suggested by some responding clones showing up in pre-infection memory.

Note on this clonotype: The antigen is undetermined.

This CDR3 has 13 residues. The V gene lost 9 bases and the J gene lost 5 bases, with 17 bases spanning the gap. Germline CDR1 and CDR2: MDHEN and SYDVKM. The TCR alpha and TCR beta cDNA libraries, bearing sample barcodes and UMIs, were generated by 5'RACE using constant-segment primers. TCRdb ran MiXCR on the 5' RACE reads and lists one entry per CDR3 protein. This sample has around 60,000 distinct CDR3 sequences; 9.5% occur once, and the top ten carry 0.9% to 1.5%. This sequence was found in a man younger than 35 who had mild COVID-19 (a few samples of this study predate the infection). Cell type and time point are not known. The chain combines TRBV28 with TRBJ2-7, with a weak D call TRBD2 (6 bases). Sequenced material: PBMCs or a T cell subset sorted from them (not recorded which). CDR3 DNA: TGTGCCAGTGTCTCTCGGGGGATGAACGAGCAGTACGTC. Protein product: CASVSRGMNEQYV.